The sequence of this T cell receptor (beta chain) was determined in a study of Ad26.COV2.S vaccination and SARS-CoV-2 variants. The assay was immunoSEQ multiplex PCR, and TCRdb's table has in-frame clones only and misses some. Here the sample spans approximately 420,000 clones, about 85% being singletons. Germline V gene lookup returns CDR1 MNHEY and CDR2 SMNVEV (reference sequence). Trimming left V 7 bases short and J 2 bases short, with 21 bases between. CDR3 length equals 16 residues. Stated treatment: approximately 18 received Ad26.COV2.S at low or high dose, single or two shots; about 5 received placebo; per-sample allocation not given. Day 63 after the first injection of vaccine or placebo was the sampling time. A Boston adult aged 18-55 years was the donor.

The input for sequencing was peripheral blood, taken in a trial of Ad26.COV2.S vaccine versus placebo. The TCR comes from a person aged 18-65 years who received the Ad26.COV2.S COVID-19 vaccine or a placebo. V usage is TRBV27 and J usage is TRBJ2-7; D not resolved. The DNA of the CDR3 is TGTGCCAGCACTTCTTCCCCGGGCCTCAGCGCCTACGAGCAGTACTTC. This gives the protein CASTSSPGLSAYEQYF.